What follows are 32 T cell receptor beta chains derived from one specimen sequenced in a study of regulatory T cells in long-lasting Graves disease. Library construction for TCR beta used iRepertoire HTBI primers and Arm-PCR of CDR3 regions. TCRdb reanalysed the multiplex PCR reads using MiXCR and keeps one entry per CDR3 protein. There are about 610,000 distinct CDR3 sequences in the sample; around 15% occur only once, and 12% lies in the top ten. Time point of the sample: newly diagnosed GD, antithyroid drugs for less than 3 months. PBMC-derived RNA was used for the TCR library. A further study also used this sample, focusing on T cells in Graves' hyperthyroidism and ophthalmopathy.

Source: peripheral blood mononuclear cells (PBMCs), taken at new diagnosis, from a patient treated with antithyroid drugs. Every receptor here comes from a man aged 18 to 29 with Graves disease.

In this sample, this clonotype turned up many times. This chain joins TRBV12-3 or TRBV12-4 and TRBJ1-1; 7 bases are shared with TRBD1. The CDR3 length is 14 residues. V lost 6 bases and J lost 5; bases outside the gene matches: 9. The CDR3 protein is CASSPRQGWTEAFF. In DNA form, the CDR3 reads TGTGCCAGCAGCCCTAGACAGGGTTGGACTGAAGCTTTCTTT.

This clonotype has just a few counts. The chain is built from TRBV29-1 and TRBJ2-3; D not certain. CDR3 size: 12 residues. Germline V lookup: CDR1 SQVTM, CDR2 ANQGSEA. Trimming removed 4 bases from V and 6 bases from J, with 11 bases in between. The CDR3 spells CSVVRVSDTQYF. Here the CDR3 DNA reads TGCAGCGTTGTTAGGGTATCGGATACGCAGTATTTT.

This clonotype was seen a handful of times. This sequence joins TRBV30 and TRBJ2-3; D gene unclear. The germline V gene has CDR1 GTSNPN and CDR2 SVGIG (reference sequence). The V and J ends lost 3 bases and 2 bases respectively, with 15 bases between them. The CDR3 contains 15 residues. The CDR3 coding sequence is TGTGCCTGGAGCGCTGCTGGAAAGTTCACAGATACGCAGTATTTT. Protein sequence: CAWSAAGKFTDTQYF.

This clonotype was seen more than once but under ten times. The chain links TRBV11-3 to TRBJ2-1; D remains unclear. The CDR3 runs 12 residues. Deletions cut 5 bases from V and 9 bases from J, with 11 bases between. Germline V gene lookup returns CDR1 SGHNT and CDR2 YENEEA. The CDR3 spells CASSPRLGEQFF. In DNA, the CDR3 is TGTGCCAGCAGCCCGAGGTTGGGTGAGCAGTTCTTC.

The chain recombines TRBV4-1 with TRBJ1-5; D is undetermined. The CDR3 covers 15 residues. Trimming shortened V by 0 bases and J by 7 bases, and 13 bases separated the two germline ends. Germline lookup yields CDR1 MGHRA and CDR2 YSYEKL. The CDR3 loop reads CASSQDQRGGQPQHF. CDR3 DNA: TGCGCCAGCAGCCAAGATCAGCGAGGCGGACAGCCCCAGCATTTT.

On this clonotype: Being one base from a much bigger clone, this may be a read error. The chain uses TRBV11-2 and TRBJ2-5; no firm D call. This CDR3 region has 16 residues. V lost 6 bases, J lost 5 bases, and 22 bases lay in between. Germline V gene sequence: CDR1 SGHAT, CDR2 FQNNGV. The CDR3 bases are TGTGCCAGCAGATTCTTCTCCGGTCTGGGTGGGGAGACCCAGTACTTC. This encodes CASRFFSGLGGETQYF.

This clonotype was counted between two and nine times. The chain carries TRBV27 and TRBJ2-6; 12 bases are shared with TRBD1. V gave up 0 bases and J gave up 4 bases; unmatched junction bases: 7. The CDR3 consists of 19 residues. Germline V CDR1 and CDR2: MNHEY, SMNVEV (reference sequence). The CDR3: CASSLSEGDRGLGANVLTF. In DNA form, the CDR3 reads TGTGCCAGCAGTTTATCGGAAGGGGACAGGGGGCTGGGGGCCAACGTCCTGACTTTC.

This clonotype was counted a few times. The chain couples TRBV7-9 to TRBJ1-4; TRBD1 agrees at 7 bases. This CDR3 contains 15 residues. V gave up 7 bases and J gave up 5 bases; unmatched junction bases: 10. Germline V gives CDR1 SEHNR, CDR2 FQNEAQ (reference sequence). The CDR3 DNA sequence: TGTGCCAGCATCCAAGACGACAGGGCCAATGAAAAACTGTTTTTT. Amino acid sequence: CASIQDDRANEKLFF.

This clonotype was detected ten times or more. V and J are TRBV10-1 and TRBJ2-7; 12 nucleotides agree with TRBD2. V was pared by 0 bases and J by 4 bases, with 4 bases of the junction left unmatched. Germline V gives CDR1 WNHNN, CDR2 SYGVQD (reference sequence). CDR3 length equals 16 residues. CDR3 sequence reads: CASSESLAGGIYEQYF. CDR3 DNA: TGCGCCAGCAGTGAGTCGCTAGCGGGAGGGATATACGAGCAGTACTTC.

This clonotype was detected a few times. The chain is built from TRBV29-1 and TRBJ2-1; D gene unclear. V was shortened by 7 bases and J by 2 bases, with 12 bases between the two germline ends. Germline CDR1 reads SQVTM; CDR2 reads ANQGSEA. The CDR3 loop spans 13 amino acids. In nucleotides, the CDR3 is TGCAGCGCAGCAGAGAGCCCCTACAATGAGCAGTTCTTC. This translates into CSAAESPYNEQFF.

This clonotype was counted many times. At one end the junction does not follow the germline gene, possibly because of a read error. The CDR3 DNA reads TGTGCCAGCAGGGAAGACCAACAGGGTGCTCAGCCCCAGCATTTT. Amino acids: CASREDQQGAQPQHF. The V call is TRBV2, the J call TRBJ1-5; D might be TRBD1 (6 bases). This CDR3 is 15 amino acids long. The germline gives CDR1 SNHLY, CDR2 FYNNEI.

The table lists this clonotype with a few counts. The genes are TRBV3-1 and TRBJ1-3, with D perhaps matching TRBD1 (5 bases). Germline V gene lookup returns CDR1 LGHDT and CDR2 YNNKEL (reference sequence). V was cut by 1 base and J by 0 bases, with 7 bases left in between. The CDR3 runs 15 residues. The CDR3 reads CASSQGGISGNTIYF. CDR3 sequence (DNA): TGTGCCAGCAGCCAAGGGGGGATCTCTGGAAACACCATATATTTT.

Many counts were recorded for this clonotype. The chain joins TRBV7-6 to TRBJ2-5; 8 bases line up with TRBD2. Losses at the gene ends were 1 base for V and 4 bases for J; bases not matched to a gene: 2. The CDR3 is 14 amino acids. Germline-derived CDR1 and CDR2 are SGHVS and FNYEAQ. The chain's CDR3 is CASSLGAGAETQYF. CDR3 in DNA: TGTGCCAGCAGCTTAGGAGCGGGGGCAGAGACCCAGTACTTC.

This clonotype has a count of ten or more. The CDR3 DNA follows: TGCGCCAGCAGCTTGCTGGGGAAGCTCGGCTCCTACAATGAGCAGTTCTTC. Its translation: CASSLLGKLGSYNEQFF. The chain has TRBV5-1 and TRBJ2-1; D is ambiguous. The V gene lost 1 base and the J gene lost 0 bases, with 14 bases spanning the gap. The CDR3 contains 17 residues. Per germline, CDR1 SGHRS and CDR2 YFSETQ.

Of note for this clonotype: The junction does not match germline at one end; this may be a read error. The rearrangement links TRBV4-2 to TRBJ1-5; a weak D match, TRBD1 (5 bases). Germline loops: CDR1 LGHNA, CDR2 YNFKEQ. The CDR3 is 17 amino acids. The CDR3 coding sequence is TGTGACAGCAGCCACTTAGGGCAGGGCAATAGCAATCAGCCCCAGCATTTT. It codes for CDSSHLGQGNSNQPQHF.

This chain uses TRBV14 with TRBJ1-2; maybe TRBD1 (5 bases). CDR3 length: 14 residues. Deletions cut 0 bases from V and 8 bases from J, with 13 bases between. Germline V gene data show CDR1 as SGHDN and CDR2 as FVKESK. The CDR3 DNA sequence: TGTGCCAGCAGCCAAGACGCCGCAGGGCCGGGCTACACCTTC. Protein: CASSQDAAGPGYTF.

CDR3: CASSVAGTPRAQYF. CDR3 nucleotides: TGTGCCAGCAGTGTCGCGGGGACGCCCCGGGCGCAGTATTTT. V usage is TRBV2 and J usage is TRBJ2-3; perhaps TRBD2 as D (6 bases). Germline CDR1 is SNHLY and CDR2 is FYNNEI. V shed 4 bases and J shed 10 bases, with 18 bases lying between them. The CDR3 length is 14 residues.

J is TRBJ1-4 and V is TRBV10-3; D is unclear. V shed 5 bases and J shed 0 bases, with 7 bases lying between them. This CDR3 contains 14 residues. Germline lookup yields CDR1 ENHRY and CDR2 SYGVKD. CDR3 coding DNA: TGTGCCATCAGTCCGACATCAACTAATGAAAAACTGTTTTTT. Its protein is CAISPTSTNEKLFF.

This chain connects TRBV3-1 to TRBJ2-2; D is perhaps TRBD2 (6 bases). Trimming took off 3 bases at V and 3 bases at J, with 11 bases between the two ends. The CDR3 covers 15 residues. Per the germline V gene, CDR1 is LGHDT and CDR2 is YNNKEL (reference sequence). The CDR3 DNA reads TGTGCCAGCAGCCACGGGACTTACCACACCGGGGAGCTGTTTTTT. It specifies CASSHGTYHTGELFF. The variable domain in full, completed from reference TRBV3-1 and TRBJ2-2, reads DTAVSQTPKYLVTQMGNDKSIKCEQNLGHDTMYWYKQDSKKFLKIMFSYNNKELIINETVPNRFSPKSPDKAHLNLHINSLELGDSAVYFCASSHGTYHTGELFFGEGSRLTVL.

This clonotype was observed once. The rearrangement uses TRBV20-1 and TRBJ1-4; D gene uncertain. The germline gives CDR1 DFQATT, CDR2 SNEGSKA (reference sequence). This CDR3 is 14 amino acids long. V lost 7 bases and J lost 5, with 17 bases in between. Here the CDR3 reads CSVSNPGRNEKLFF. The CDR3, as DNA: TGCAGTGTTTCCAATCCCGGGAGGAATGAAAAACTGTTTTTT.

In its sample, this clonotype was seen many times. V and J are TRBV18 and TRBJ1-4, with D perhaps matching TRBD1 (5 bases). V shed 3 bases and J shed 6 bases, with 11 bases lying between them. The CDR3 runs 14 residues. Germline V gene sequence: CDR1 KGHSH, CDR2 LQKENI. The CDR3 reads CASSPTEEDEKLFF. The CDR3 DNA follows: TGTGCCAGCTCACCGACAGAGGAGGATGAAAAACTGTTTTTT.

This clonotype has a count of ten or more. The genes are TRBV6-2 or TRBV6-3 and TRBJ2-3; 10 bases map to TRBD2. This CDR3 has 15 amino acids. The V gene end was trimmed by 2 bases and the J gene end by 2 bases; junction bases not matched to a gene: 1. Per the germline V gene, CDR1 is MNHEY and CDR2 is SVGEGT. The CDR3 sequence is CASSYTSGVTDTQYF. The CDR3, as DNA: TGTGCCAGCAGTTACACTAGCGGGGTCACAGATACGCAGTATTTT.

This clonotype was recorded many times. The chain recombines TRBV20-1 with TRBJ2-3; TRBD2 matches at 14 bases. Per the germline V gene, CDR1 is DFQATT and CDR2 is SNEGSKA (reference sequence). The CDR3 is 17 residues long. The J segment lost 4 bases and the V segment lost 1 base, leaving 7 bases of the junction unmatched. CDR3 region: CSARGGLAGVRADTQYF. Here the CDR3 DNA reads TGCAGTGCTAGAGGGGGACTAGCGGGAGTAAGGGCAGATACGCAGTATTTT.

This clonotype has only a few counts. The chain carries TRBV20-1 and TRBJ2-3; D is perhaps TRBD2 (6 bases). The V gene lost 6 bases and the J gene lost 0 bases, with 22 bases spanning the gap. Germline lookup yields CDR1 DFQATT and CDR2 SNEGSKA (reference sequence). The CDR3 length is 17 residues. The CDR3 DNA is TGCAGTGCCCGTCACCGAATAAGCGGAGGGAGCACAGATACGCAGTATTTT. Protein product: CSARHRISGGSTDTQYF.

This clonotype was picked up many times. The CDR3 nucleotides are TGCAGCGTTGAGTCTTACGGGGGGGCCTACAATGAGCAGTTCTTC. This codes for CSVESYGGAYNEQFF. The V gene is TRBV29-1, the J gene TRBJ2-1; 8 bases line up with TRBD2. Germline V CDR1 and CDR2: SQVTM, ANQGSEA. The length of the CDR3 is 15 residues. Trimming took 3 bases from V and 2 from J; bases not matched to a gene: 6.

This clonotype occurred many times. The chain is built from TRBV12-3 or TRBV12-4 and TRBJ2-1, with TRBD2 as a possible D gene (6 bases). Trimming left V 7 bases short and J 6 bases short, with 19 bases between. The CDR3 extends over 15 amino acids. The CDR3 loop is CASTLFAGKGNEQFF. The DNA for the CDR3 is TGTGCCAGCACCCTTTTCGCGGGGAAGGGCAATGAGCAGTTCTTC.

This clonotype was observed at least ten times. The rearrangement links TRBV12-3 or TRBV12-4 to TRBJ1-5, with D perhaps matching TRBD1 (5 bases). The length of the CDR3 is 14 residues. V gave up 5 bases and J gave up 6 bases, with 14 bases separating them. This chain's CDR3 is CASSPSGGGQPQHF. DNA of the CDR3: TGTGCCAGCAGTCCCTCGGGGGGAGGTCAGCCCCAGCATTTT.

A word on this clonotype: At one of its ends the junction is not consistent with the germline gene, which may arise from a read error. J is TRBJ2-5 and V is TRBV27; D remains ambiguous. This CDR3 is 16 amino acids long. From germline, CDR1 is MNHEY and CDR2 SMNVEV (reference sequence). CDR3 in DNA: TGTGCCGGCAGTTTATCGTTAGAAGGGCGTCAAGAGACCCAGTACTTC. Encoded protein: CAGSLSLEGRQETQYF.

J is TRBJ1-2 and V is TRBV19, with 7 bases fitting TRBD1. This CDR3 has 14 amino acids. The ends lost 7 bases at V and 5 bases at J; junction bases unmatched: 10. Germline CDR1 is LNHDA and CDR2 is SQIVND (reference sequence). DNA of the CDR3: TGTGCCAGTACCCCCTCGGACAGGACATATGGCTACACCTTC. Protein: CASTPSDRTYGYTF. Full variable domain (rest looked up from reference TRBV19 and TRBJ1-2): DGGITQSPKYLFRKEGQNVTLSCEQNLNHDAMYWYRQDPGQGLRLIYYSQIVNDFQKGDIAEGYSVSREKKESFPLTVTSAQKNPTAFYLCASTPSDRTYGYTFGSGTRLTVV.

A few counts support this clonotype. The V call is TRBV5-5, the J call TRBJ2-1; 11 bases are shared with TRBD2. The length of the CDR3 is 18 residues. Germline V CDR1 and CDR2: SGHKS, YYEKEE (reference sequence). V shed 7 bases and J 6 bases; nucleotides not matched to a gene: 18. CDR3 residues: CASGYRVAGGAGVNEQFF. CDR3 bases: TGTGCCAGCGGGTACAGGGTAGCGGGAGGGGCGGGGGTCAATGAGCAGTTCTTC.

There are many counts of this clonotype. The chain is built from TRBV20-1 and TRBJ2-1; TRBD2 agrees at 7 bases. Germline V lookup: CDR1 DFQATT, CDR2 SNEGSKA (reference sequence). This CDR3 is built from 13 residues. V shed 5 bases and J 6 bases; nucleotides not matched to a gene: 7. CDR3 DNA: TGCAGTGCTCCATGGACTAGTTCCAATGAGCAGTTCTTC. It yields the protein CSAPWTSSNEQFF.

This rearrangement joins TRBV18 to TRBJ2-5, with D possibly being TRBD2 (6 bases). V gave up 5 bases and J gave up 5 bases, with 18 bases separating them. The CDR3 has 15 residues. Germline V gene data show CDR1 as KGHSH and CDR2 as LQKENI. In DNA, the CDR3 is TGTGCCAGCTCATTTTCGGGACTCCAACAGGAGACCCAGTACTTC. As protein: CASSFSGLQQETQYF.